This TCR beta chain was recovered during a study of cytomegalovirus exposure and HLA in healthy donors. PCR primers comprised 60 Vbeta and 13 Jbeta primers. Authors' data handling: As a later analysis found, there were approximately 80 million unique TCR beta chains, of which 8.5 million to 13 million were shared. The protocol was immunoSEQ multiplex PCR, while the TCRdb copy is restricted to in-frame clones and leaves out a portion. The V and J calls and clone size are taken from that table; D and trimming were inferred from the DNA. Here the sample spans 150,000 to 200,000 clones, 68% being singletons. The CDR3 length is 15 residues. Trimming pared 2 bases from V and 1 base from J, leaving 12 bases between. Germline CDR1 and CDR2: SGHTA and FQGNSA. There are a few counts of this clone.

The rearrangement links TRBV7-2 to TRBJ2-7; D is possibly TRBD2 (6 bases). The source is a woman aged 40 to 50 in good health and CMV-seropositive. Sequencing was done on a sample of PBMCs. CDR3 bases: TGTGCCAGCAGCTTAATGTCTAGCGAGTCCTACGAGCAGTACTTC. As protein: CASSLMSSESYEQYF.